The sequence of this T cell receptor beta chain was determined in a study of T cell responses to AZD1222 COVID-19 vaccine. The method was immunoSEQ multiplex PCR; TCRdb's version includes in-frame clones alone and lacks a portion of them. The sample shows about 150,000 clones, 80% to 95% of them seen only once. This clone has a single count. Its antigen is as yet unknown. General study points: Donors, mostly white British, included more females; clonal diversity was possibly underestimated. Every sample of the repertoires postdated the peak T cell response. Among spike-specific TCRs, nearly half reportedly target unmutated variant regions. Researchers report vaccine-associated CD4 TCRs spanning spike, with dominance at 160-218 and 743-854.

V lost 4 bases to trimming and J lost 10 bases, with 15 bases between them. CDR1 is SGHRS and CDR2 is YFSETQ in the germline V gene. The CDR3 is 14 residues long. This clonotype was obtained from an adult who received the AZD1222 COVID-19 vaccine. Sequencing used peripheral blood, obtained 28 days after the second AZD1222 dose. The rearrangement uses TRBV5-1 and TRBJ1-6, with TRBD1 as a possible D gene (5 bases). The CDR3 protein is CASSEGPESSPLHF. The CDR3 region has the DNA TGCGCCAGCAGCGAGGGGCCGGAAAGCTCACCCCTCCACTTT.